The 3 T cell receptor beta chains below were found in one sample sequenced in a study of spatial heterogeneity in lung cancer. Time point denoted: sample taken at primary tumor resection. TCRdb itself ran the 5' RACE reads through MiXCR, one entry per CDR3 protein. The sample lists about 45,000 distinct CDR3 sequences, approximately 7% occurring once. The sequencing here drew on PBMCs, taken at surgery. The receptors here all came from a female donor with early-stage non-small cell lung cancer.

This clonotype was picked up a small number of times. This sequence joins TRBV7-2 and TRBJ2-4, with 7 positions matching TRBD1. V was pared by 4 bases and J by 9 bases, with 3 bases of the junction left unmatched. The CDR3 consists of 12 residues. Germline CDR1 reads SGHTA; CDR2 reads FQGNSA. The CDR3 DNA reads TGTGCCAGCAGCTCCCCAGGGGGCATTCAGTACTTC. Its translation: CASSSPGGIQYF.

This clonotype was observed at least ten times. CDR3 amino acids: CASSEAGQGRETQYF. DNA of the CDR3: TGTGCCAGCAGTGAAGCCGGACAGGGACGAGAGACCCAGTACTTC. V gene TRBV2 combines with J gene TRBJ2-5; TRBD1 agrees at 8 bases. V was pared by 0 bases and J by 4 bases, with 4 bases of the junction left unmatched. The germline V gene has CDR1 SNHLY and CDR2 FYNNEI. The length of the CDR3 is 15 residues. The full variable domain, completed using reference TRBV2 and TRBJ2-5, is EPEVTQTPSHQVTQMGQEVILRCVPISNHLYFYWYRQILGQKVEFLVSFYNNEISEKSEIFDDQFSVERPDGSNFTLKIRSTKLEDSAMYFCASSEAGQGRETQYFGPGTRLLVL.

This clonotype was detected many times. J is TRBJ2-5 and V is TRBV2; possibly TRBD1 or TRBD2 for D (6 bases each). Trimming removed 6 bases at V and 5 bases at J, with 13 bases between. The CDR3 extends over 13 amino acids. Germline CDR1 SNHLY, CDR2 FYNNEI. This CDR3 reads CASSTGTGETQYF. Written as DNA, the CDR3 is TGTGCCAGCAGCACAGGGACTGGGGAGACCCAGTACTTC. The complete variable domain, with remaining parts taken from reference TRBV2 and TRBJ2-5, reads EPEVTQTPSHQVTQMGQEVILRCVPISNHLYFYWYRQILGQKVEFLVSFYNNEISEKSEIFDDQFSVERPDGSNFTLKIRSTKLEDSAMYFCASSTGTGETQYFGPGTRLLVL.